This T cell receptor (beta chain) was recorded in a study of cytomegalovirus exposure and HLA in healthy donors (dated by TCRdb to the late 2010s). A note on the overall study: An earlier analysis of approximately 640 of the donors reported approximately 270 Gb of sequence data and approximately 110 million unique TCR beta sequences from 150 million to 200 million T cells. An early release covering just under 650 HLA-typed donors comprised roughly 300 gigabases of sequencing data and 85 million to 100 million unique TCR sequences. The genetic ancestry cluster associated with self-reported Caucasian donors included over 65% of the 398 genotyped donors. The study aimed to test whether cataloging public T cell receptors could reveal signatures of past pathogen exposure. Using immunosequencing, the study profiled T cell repertoires from about 650 subjects and related those repertoires to cytomegalovirus serostatus. In addition to the first cohort of 650 to 800 subjects, a separate validation cohort of around 110 different subjects was used. To predict cytomegalovirus infection status, the study combined high-throughput TCR immunosequencing, statistical association of individual TCRs with disease status, and machine learning. A later analysis re-examined previously published TCR beta repertoires from over 500 donors and added high-resolution HLA genotyping to investigate patterns of TCR occurrence. Rather than drawing on any new phenotypic data, the later analysis identified candidate immune exposures from TCR beta sequences and the way those sequences occurred across donors. An earlier analysis of several hundred of the donors used high-throughput TCR beta sequencing to judge whether each TCR beta V gene segment behaved as functional or pseudogenic. Donor age, sex, ethnicity and CMV serostatus were compiled alongside the repertoire data. Genome-wide SNP genotypes for about 60% of the roughly 700 donors were used in a later genetic analysis, which treated that subset as a discovery cohort. Every discovery cohort repertoire had been produced on one sequencing platform. HLA typing included class I and class II loci at four-digit resolution. The number of donors typed differed by locus, with 629-630 for A, B, C, DRB1 and DQB1, over 500 for DQA1, 606 for DPA1, and 472 for DPB1. Roughly five DR-DQ haplotypes were treated as single units for association and clustering because of strong linkage in the cohort. On average, 235,054 unique TCR beta nucleotide sequences were sequenced per donor among some 420 genotyped donors of the cohort, with about 17% of those sequences being non-productive.

The cohort consisted of 600 to 750 healthy bone marrow donors. All cohort members were sampled while nominally healthy, although unrecorded immune exposures were likely present. The donor was CMV seronegative and belonged to the group of 350 or so seronegative cohort members. A peripheral blood sample was provided by each donor, and peripheral blood mononuclear cells were used for TCR beta sequencing. The Qiagen DNeasy Blood Extraction Kit was used to extract genomic DNA from the blood cell samples. The paper's findings and limits, for the study overall: CMV serostatus was the only immune exposure information available for the cohort. In both the original and validation cohorts, the classifier was reported to diagnose cytomegalovirus status with high specificity and sensitivity. A further reported finding was that TCR beta sequences accurately predicted the HLA-A and HLA-B alleles for most subjects in the first cohort. The cohort was sequenced for TCR beta chains only, and without alpha or paired-chain data the features that could be detected were limited. While some public TCRs were present in many individuals, most TCR sequences turned up only very rarely across donors. In vitro tests confirmed that three of the cytomegalovirus-associated TCR beta chains recognize cytomegalovirus antigens. In a later analysis, several top co-occurrence clusters were reported to appear linked to parvovirus B19, influenza, CMV and Epstein-Barr virus. Assigning TCR associations to individual alleles was difficult when HLA alleles, especially DR and DQ, strongly co-occurred. Because some donors lacked HLA typing at each locus, the association tests relied only on the typed subset. Most CMV-associated TCR beta chains appeared to be HLA-restricted in a later analysis, and the HLA associations seemed to be driven largely by CMV exposure. Correlated functional status among segregating V segments might reflect linkage disequilibrium, but an unknown experimental factor could not be ruled out. The authors suggested that the approach could potentially be extended to other disease states and immunological phenotypes. In a later analysis, the rate of TCR association differed among HLA loci, with DRB1 alleles having the most associated TCRs and HLA-C alleles having the fewest. A later analysis found that HLA-associated TCR beta chains were more clonally expanded and had lower generation probabilities than equally common non-associated chains. An association between a missense DCLRE1C variant and V-gene and J-gene trimming of TCR beta chains was found in a later genetic analysis and replicated in an independent cohort. According to a later genetic analysis, donors in an Asian-associated ancestry cluster had fewer N-insertions in productive TCRs than the roughly 660-donor mean. Because counts were too low, seventeen rarely observed V segments, including chromosome 9 orphons, were excluded from the earlier analysis of some 540 of the donors. In a later analysis, 16,951 TCR beta sequences were associated with specific HLA alleles at a false discovery rate of 0.05. In an earlier analysis of approximately 600 of the donors, most TCR beta V segments were observed in productive rearrangements about 90% or about 30% of the time, broadly matching IMGT annotations. Sequencing depth was assumed to be roughly uniform across donors in the presence/absence analyses, though that assumption may not hold. Some IMGT-functional V segments, including TRBV6-2 and TRBV6-3, could not be told apart with the 87-base-pair reads, so those segments were excluded. A total of 164 TCR beta chains were listed by the study as associated with cytomegalovirus. A cluster of highly shared sequence variants was judged likely to be a technical artifact of the sequencing pipeline.

From the cysteine up to the phenylalanine, the CDR3 has a length of 10 residues. Only the CDR3 portion is preserved as DNA: 30 bases, with reading frame beginning at the first base. In the germline V gene, CDR1 corresponds to SGHVS and CDR2 to FNYEAQ. Trimming takes 11 bases from V and 6 bases from J, and the germline ends sit 7 bases apart. The library came from the immunoSEQ multiplex PCR assay. The multiplex PCR relied on a mix of 60 forward primers for TCR Vbeta segments and 13 reverse primers for TCR Jbeta segments. The CDR3 region of rearranged TCR beta genes was amplified from genomic DNA with a multiplex PCR assay. The Illumina HiSeq System was used to sequence the amplified TCR beta libraries as 87-base-pair reads. Turning to the authors' computational methods: A later analysis counted approximately 76 million unique TCR beta chains across the 550 to 800 repertoires, and 9.5 million to 11 million of these chains were shared by at least two donors. To remove PCR and sequencing errors, raw reads were error-corrected and collapsed into unique sequences using a nearest-neighbor algorithm that merged closely related sequences. V, D and J gene segments were assigned by aligning CDR3 sequences to IMGT reference sequences. Each retained sequence needed at least a six-nucleotide match to both a V gene segment and a J gene segment. Rearrangements were called productive when the CDR3 lacked stop codons and stayed in frame with V and J; all others were non-productive. Following IMGT convention, CDR3 was defined as the stretch from the second conserved V-encoded cysteine to the conserved J-encoded phenylalanine. The earlier analysis of some 550 of the donors excluded any sequence lacking an unambiguous match to a single V gene segment. In an earlier analysis of 587 of the donors, V segments were called functional above 56.7% productive rearrangements and were called segregating when the between-donor standard deviation exceeded 5%. To diagnose cytomegalovirus status from the catalog of TCR beta chain sequences, a statistical classification framework was built. In a later analysis, TCR nucleotide sequences were compared against IMGT/GENE-DB human TR gene sequences so that V and J genes could be assigned. In a later analysis, CDR3 sequences and most-parsimonious VDJ recombination scenarios were assigned using the TCRdist pipeline. In a later analysis, each TCR beta chain was defined by its CDR3 amino acid sequence together with its V-gene family, and reads without a unique V-gene family were excluded. As a way to deal with suspected cross-contamination and a sequencing artifact, a later analysis dropped 500 to 700 nucleotide sequences that were highly shared and had low generation probability. A later analysis calculated a clonal expansion index for each public chain from normalized within-repertoire ranks of inferred template counts. Generation probabilities in a later analysis came from a VDJ recombination model fitted to out-of-frame rearrangements, and those results were checked against IGoR. Hypergeometric tests were used in a later analysis to score TCR-TCR, TCR-HLA and TCR-CMV co-occurrence, with a repertoire-size bias correction applied to the TCR pairs. To estimate false discovery rates, a later analysis permuted the HLA or CMV assignments 20 times. In a later analysis, co-occurring TCRs were grouped using DBSCAN, with TCRdist sequence similarity added in when clustering inside HLA-allele-positive subsets. For co-occurrence clustering, repertoires with fewer than 30,000 or more than 120,000 public chains were excluded, along with roughly 5 repertoires with anomalous nucleotide sharing. TCRdb took over this immuneACCESS table, retaining in-frame rearrangements with V and J assigned. Such tables are incomplete; in checked studies, under half of the missing clones stem from an unresolved V gene, and the remainder is unexplained. The DNA gave D and trimming, while V, J and clone size come from that table. This sample lists around 210,000 clones; roughly 78% were detected once. Together, the top ten hold under 0.6% of the sample.

Comment on this clone: Its antigen is still unknown. Base qualities are not provided; no much larger clone lies one nucleotide away.

This chain joins TRBV7-6 to TRBJ2-2; tentative D gene TRBD1, with 6 bases matching. Sequenced material: PBMCs. The receptor was isolated from a boy aged 5-17 years in good health and CMV-seronegative. The DNA reads as follows: TGTGCCTGGGGGCCCGGGGAGCTGTTTTTT. The resulting protein is CAWGPGELFF.